Listed below are T cell receptor beta chains from one sample, sequenced in a study of shared clonotypes between healthy human individuals. Generated by immunoSEQ multiplex PCR, the TCRdb table keeps only in-frame clones and is missing some. The profile covers a few million clones, with 90% to 95% appearing a single time and roughly 0.14% taken by the ten largest. Sequenced: naive CD4+ T cells sorted from blood. The receptors were sampled from a young man in good health. Both conserved end residues are part of each CDR3. Fields, in order: V gene, clone size, D gene, J gene, CDR3 protein, CDR3 DNA. D genes are given only for firm matches. Only some rows state a clone size, as once, few, many or a class for expanded clones.

v_call: TRBV5-4
clone_size: .
d_call: .
j_call: TRBJ2-2
cdr3_aa: CASSLRATLTGELFF
cdr3_nt: TGTGCCAGCAGCTTGAGGGCGACGCTCACCGGGGAGCTGTTTTTT

v_call: TRBV6-4
clone_size: .
d_call: TRBD2
j_call: TRBJ2-1
cdr3_aa: CASRIGWTSNEQFF
cdr3_nt: TGTGCCAGCAGGATCGGCTGGACTAGCAATGAGCAGTTCTTC

v_call: TRBV2
clone_size: .
d_call: TRBD2
j_call: TRBJ2-7
cdr3_aa: CASSGGSGTTYEQYF
cdr3_nt: TGTGCCAGCAGTGGGGGTAGCGGGACAACCTACGAGCAGTACTTC

v_call: TRBV7-2
clone_size: .
d_call: TRBD1
j_call: TRBJ1-1
cdr3_aa: CASSLGTGEHTFF
cdr3_nt: TGTGCCAGCAGCCTTGGGACAGGGGAGCATACTTTCTTT

v_call: TRBV7-8
clone_size: .
d_call: TRBD2
j_call: TRBJ2-1
cdr3_aa: CASSSGLAGYNEQFF
cdr3_nt: TGTGCCAGCAGCTCGGGACTAGCGGGGTACAATGAGCAGTTCTTC

v_call: TRBV6-5
clone_size: few
d_call: .
j_call: TRBJ1-5
cdr3_aa: CASSYRPDSNQPQHF
cdr3_nt: TGTGCCAGCAGTTACCGACCGGATAGCAATCAGCCCCAGCATTTT

v_call: TRBV18
clone_size: .
d_call: .
j_call: TRBJ1-1
cdr3_aa: CASSPDRPDWYMNTEAFF
cdr3_nt: TGTGCCAGCTCACCGGACCGGCCCGATTGGTATATGAACACTGAAGCTTTCTTT

v_call: TRBV6-5
clone_size: .
d_call: .
j_call: TRBJ1-5
cdr3_aa: CASSPGPVGQPQHF
cdr3_nt: TGTGCCAGCAGCCCGGGACCGGTAGGGCAGCCCCAGCATTTT

v_call: TRBV25-1
clone_size: .
d_call: .
j_call: TRBJ1-6
cdr3_aa: CASRGGSSPLHF
cdr3_nt: TGTGCCAGCAGGGGAGGTAGTTCACCCCTCCACTTT

v_call: TRBV30
clone_size: .
d_call: .
j_call: TRBJ2-1
cdr3_aa: CAWTPAGSSEQFF
cdr3_nt: TGTGCCTGGACTCCCGCTGGGAGCAGTGAGCAGTTCTTC

v_call: TRBV6-1
clone_size: .
d_call: .
j_call: TRBJ2-3
cdr3_aa: CASSEVGLLTDTRYF
cdr3_nt: TGTGCCAGCAGTGAAGTGGGACTTCTCACAGATACGCGGTATTTT

v_call: TRBV30
clone_size: .
d_call: .
j_call: TRBJ2-5
cdr3_aa: CAWRRSTLRETQYF
cdr3_nt: TGTGCCTGGAGGAGGAGTACCCTACGAGAGACCCAGTACTTC

v_call: TRBV5-3
clone_size: few
d_call: .
j_call: TRBJ1-2
cdr3_aa: CARSKTTTRGRCVGYTF
cdr3_nt: TGTGCCAGAAGCAAAACAACGACGAGAGGTCGGTGTGTGGGCTACACCTTC

v_call: TRBV6-1
clone_size: .
d_call: .
j_call: TRBJ2-7
cdr3_aa: CASSDFGPRIDEQYF
cdr3_nt: TGTGCCAGCAGTGATTTTGGTCCCCGAATCGACGAGCAGTACTTC

v_call: TRBV7-9
clone_size: .
d_call: TRBD1
j_call: TRBJ1-1
cdr3_aa: CASRTGSGGIGNTEAFF
cdr3_nt: TGTGCCAGCAGGACAGGGTCAGGGGGTATTGGGAACACTGAAGCTTTCTTT

v_call: TRBV5-1
clone_size: .
d_call: TRBD2
j_call: TRBJ2-7
cdr3_aa: CASSSGGSPYEQYF
cdr3_nt: TGCGCCAGCAGCTCGGGCGGGAGTCCCTACGAGCAGTACTTC

v_call: TRBV19
clone_size: .
d_call: TRBD1
j_call: TRBJ1-2
cdr3_aa: CASRAPGQGWSYGYTF
cdr3_nt: TGTGCCAGTAGGGCTCCGGGACAGGGATGGAGCTATGGCTACACCTTC

v_call: TRBV5-1
clone_size: .
d_call: TRBD1
j_call: TRBJ1-1
cdr3_aa: CASSDGTGNTEAFF
cdr3_nt: TGCGCCAGCAGCGACGGGACAGGGAACACTGAAGCTTTCTTT

v_call: TRBV29-1
clone_size: .
d_call: .
j_call: TRBJ2-1
cdr3_aa: CSVGPGVEQFF
cdr3_nt: TGCAGCGTTGGCCCGGGTGTTGAGCAGTTCTTC

v_call: TRBV2
clone_size: .
d_call: TRBD1
j_call: TRBJ1-6
cdr3_aa: CASSEAVPGGYSPLHF
cdr3_nt: TGTGCCAGCAGTGAAGCGGTCCCAGGGGGGTATTCACCCCTCCACTTT

v_call: TRBV5-1
clone_size: .
d_call: .
j_call: TRBJ2-7
cdr3_aa: CASSRVGASYEQYF
cdr3_nt: TGCGCCAGCAGCCGGGTAGGCGCATCCTACGAGCAGTACTTC

v_call: TRBV25-1
clone_size: .
d_call: .
j_call: TRBJ1-3
cdr3_aa: CASSGWFDSGNTIYF
cdr3_nt: TGTGCCAGCAGTGGATGGTTCGACTCTGGAAACACCATATATTTT

v_call: TRBV7-8
clone_size: .
d_call: TRBD1
j_call: TRBJ1-2
cdr3_aa: CASSLGTGGCTF
cdr3_nt: TGTGCCAGCAGCCTTGGGACAGGGGGTTGCACCTTC

v_call: TRBV10-3
clone_size: once
d_call: .
j_call: TRBJ1-2
cdr3_aa: CAISDPSGYTF
cdr3_nt: TGTGCCATCAGTGACCCGTCAGGCTACACCTTC

v_call: TRBV19
clone_size: .
d_call: TRBD1
j_call: TRBJ2-5
cdr3_aa: CASSSGQGPGETQYF
cdr3_nt: TGTGCCAGTAGTAGCGGACAGGGTCCGGGGGAGACCCAGTACTTC

v_call: TRBV28
clone_size: .
d_call: .
j_call: TRBJ1-2
cdr3_aa: CASGTVGSFYGYTF
cdr3_nt: TGTGCCAGCGGAACAGTGGGGTCCTTCTATGGCTACACCTTC

v_call: TRBV11-2
clone_size: .
d_call: .
j_call: TRBJ2-3
cdr3_aa: CASSRVSRASDTQYF
cdr3_nt: TGTGCCAGCAGCCGTGTCAGCAGGGCCTCAGATACGCAGTATTTT

v_call: TRBV7-2
clone_size: .
d_call: .
j_call: TRBJ1-3
cdr3_aa: CASSLDDNSGNTIYF
cdr3_nt: TGTGCCAGCAGCTTAGATGACAACTCTGGAAACACCATATATTTT

v_call: TRBV9
clone_size: .
d_call: .
j_call: TRBJ2-5
cdr3_aa: CASSVYPSEETQYF
cdr3_nt: TGTGCCAGCAGCGTGTATCCCTCGGAGGAGACCCAGTACTTC

v_call: TRBV5-1
clone_size: .
d_call: .
j_call: TRBJ2-1
cdr3_aa: CASSLLTLSYNEQFF
cdr3_nt: TGCGCCAGCAGTCTTCTGACCCTCTCCTACAATGAGCAGTTCTTC

v_call: TRBV5-4
clone_size: .
d_call: .
j_call: TRBJ2-7
cdr3_aa: CASSPRLVSYEQYF
cdr3_nt: TGTGCCAGCAGCCCACGACTAGTTTCCTACGAGCAGTACTTC

v_call: TRBV6-5
clone_size: .
d_call: .
j_call: TRBJ2-5
cdr3_aa: CASSYGGQETQYF
cdr3_nt: TGTGCCAGCAGTTATGGAGGGCAGGAGACCCAGTACTTC

v_call: TRBV4-1
clone_size: .
d_call: .
j_call: TRBJ1-2
cdr3_aa: CASSQAAVGLSIYGYTF
cdr3_nt: TGCGCCAGCAGCCAAGCAGCTGTAGGCCTCTCCATCTATGGCTACACCTTC